Following are 4 T cell receptor beta chains from one sample sequenced in a study of cytomegalovirus exposure and HLA in healthy donors. Data came from immunoSEQ multiplex PCR; TCRdb stores just in-frame clones and leaves some out. The sample lists 150,000 to 180,000 clones; less than 90% were seen once. Input material: PBMCs. The receptors shown here come from a young man in good health and CMV-seropositive.

The CDR3 sequence is CASSLLPYGETQYF. The CDR3 DNA sequence: TGTGCCAGCAGCTTACTCCCTTACGGGGAGACCCAGTACTTC. The rearrangement uses TRBV7-7 and TRBJ2-5, with D uncertain. The CDR3 has 14 amino acids. V lost 2 bases to trimming and J lost 5 bases, with 12 bases between them. Per germline, CDR1 SSHAT and CDR2 FNYEAQ (reference sequence). Drawing the rest from reference TRBV7-7 and TRBJ2-5, the complete variable domain is GAGVSQSPRYKVTKRGQDVTLRCDPISSHATLYWYQQALGQGPEFLTYFNYEAQPDKSGLPSDRFSAERPEGSISTLTIQRTEQRDSAMYRCASSLLPYGETQYFGPGTRLLVL.

This chain uses TRBV7-3 with TRBJ2-2, with 7 bases matching TRBD1. The CDR3 extends over 15 amino acids. The germline V gene has CDR1 SGHTA and CDR2 FQGTGA. V lost 2 bases, J lost 6 bases, and 6 bases stayed unmatched. In DNA, the CDR3 is TGTGCCAGCAGCTTAGGGACAGTCAGGGCCGGGGAGCTGTTTTTT. Protein: CASSLGTVRAGELFF. The full variable domain, its missing parts supplied by reference TRBV7-3 and TRBJ2-2, is GAGVSQTPSNKVTEKGKYVELRCDPISGHTALYWYRQSLGQGPEFLIYFQGTGAADDSGLPNDRFFAVRPEGSVSTLKIQRTERGDSAVYLCASSLGTVRAGELFFGEGSRLTVL.

In its sample, this clone was seen once. V usage is TRBV4-3 and J usage is TRBJ2-3; 8 nucleotides agree with TRBD2. Losses at the gene ends were 0 bases for V and 2 bases for J; bases not matched to a gene: 7. CDR3 length: 17 amino acids. CDR1 and CDR2 from the germline V gene are LGHNA and YSLEER. CDR3 bases: TGCGCCAGCAGCCAAGATCAGGTAGCGGGGAACACAGATACGCAGTATTTT. As protein: CASSQDQVAGNTDTQYF.

This clone was seen a single time. The chain uses TRBV14 and TRBJ2-7; the D gene is possibly TRBD2 (5 bases). V was cut by 3 bases and J by 6 bases, with 12 bases left in between. The CDR3 runs to 13 residues. Germline CDR1 is SGHDN and CDR2 is FVKESK. The CDR3 region is CASSHHPAGEQYF. The CDR3 DNA is TGTGCCAGCAGCCACCACCCTGCGGGCGAGCAGTACTTC.